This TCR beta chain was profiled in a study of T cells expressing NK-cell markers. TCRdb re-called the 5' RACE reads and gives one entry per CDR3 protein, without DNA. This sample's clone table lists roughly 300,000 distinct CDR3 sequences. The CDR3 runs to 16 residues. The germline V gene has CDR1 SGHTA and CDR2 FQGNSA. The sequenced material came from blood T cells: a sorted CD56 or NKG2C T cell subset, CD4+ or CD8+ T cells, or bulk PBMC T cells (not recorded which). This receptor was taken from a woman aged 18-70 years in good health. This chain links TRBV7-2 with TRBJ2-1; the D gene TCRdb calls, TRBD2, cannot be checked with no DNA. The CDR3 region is CASSLLAGTSYNEQFF.